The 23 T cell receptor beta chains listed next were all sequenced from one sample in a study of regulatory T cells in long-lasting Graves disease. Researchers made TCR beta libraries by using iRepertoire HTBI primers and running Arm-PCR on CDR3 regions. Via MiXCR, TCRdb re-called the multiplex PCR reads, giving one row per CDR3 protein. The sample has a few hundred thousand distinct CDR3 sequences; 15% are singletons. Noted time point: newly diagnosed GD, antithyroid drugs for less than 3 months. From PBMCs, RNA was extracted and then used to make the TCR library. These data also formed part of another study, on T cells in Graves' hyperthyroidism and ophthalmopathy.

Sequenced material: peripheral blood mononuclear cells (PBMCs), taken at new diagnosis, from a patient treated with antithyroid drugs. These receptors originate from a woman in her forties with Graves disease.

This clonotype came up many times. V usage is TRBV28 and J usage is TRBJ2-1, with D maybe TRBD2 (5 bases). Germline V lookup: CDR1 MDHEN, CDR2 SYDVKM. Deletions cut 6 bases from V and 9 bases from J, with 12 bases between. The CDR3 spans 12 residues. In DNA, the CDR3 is TGTGCCAGCAGAGAGGAGGTTGGTGAGCAGTTCTTC. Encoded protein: CASREEVGEQFF.

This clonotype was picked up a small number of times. CDR3: CASSQYGTSGFGNEQFF. CDR3 DNA sequence: TGTGCCAGCAGCCAGTACGGGACTAGCGGCTTCGGGAATGAGCAGTTCTTC. J is TRBJ2-1 and V is TRBV3-1; 11 bases map to TRBD2. The germline V gene encodes CDR1 LGHDT and CDR2 YNNKEL (reference sequence). The ends lost 3 bases at V and 7 bases at J; junction bases unmatched: 11. The CDR3 runs 17 residues.

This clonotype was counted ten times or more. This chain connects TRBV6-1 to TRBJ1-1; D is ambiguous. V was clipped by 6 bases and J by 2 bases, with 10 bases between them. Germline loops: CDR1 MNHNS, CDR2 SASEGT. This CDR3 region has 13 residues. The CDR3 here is CASSSSANTEAFF. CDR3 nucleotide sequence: TGTGCCAGCAGCTCATCGGCTAACACTGAAGCTTTCTTT.

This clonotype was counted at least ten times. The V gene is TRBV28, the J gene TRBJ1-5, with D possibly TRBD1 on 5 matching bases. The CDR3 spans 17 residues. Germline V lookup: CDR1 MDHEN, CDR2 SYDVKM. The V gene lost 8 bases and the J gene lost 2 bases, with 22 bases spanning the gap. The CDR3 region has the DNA TGTGCCAGCCATTATGGGGCCGGAAATAGGGGCAATCAGCCCCAGCATTTT. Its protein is CASHYGAGNRGNQPQHF.

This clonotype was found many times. The DNA for the CDR3 is TGTGCCAGCATCACTACTTCCTACGAGCAGTACTTC. Its protein product is CASITTSYEQYF. This sequence joins TRBV7-2 and TRBJ2-7; no firm D call. Trimming stripped 7 bases from V and 1 base from J, with 8 bases between. CDR1 and CDR2 from the germline V gene are SGHTA and FQGNSA. The CDR3 is made up of 12 amino acids.

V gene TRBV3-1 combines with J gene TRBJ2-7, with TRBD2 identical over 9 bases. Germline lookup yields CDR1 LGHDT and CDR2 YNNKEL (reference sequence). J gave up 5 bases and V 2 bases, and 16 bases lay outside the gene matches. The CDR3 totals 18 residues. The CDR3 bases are TGTGCCAGCAGCCAACACAACCCAAATAGCGGGAGCGGGAACGAGCAGTACTTC. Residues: CASSQHNPNSGSGNEQYF.

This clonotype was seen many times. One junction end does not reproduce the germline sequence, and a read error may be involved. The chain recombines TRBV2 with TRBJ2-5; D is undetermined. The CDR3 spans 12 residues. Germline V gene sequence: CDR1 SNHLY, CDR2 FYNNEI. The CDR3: CASSEAQGTQYF. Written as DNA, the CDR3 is TGTGCCAGCAGTGAAGCGCAAGGGACCCAGTACTTC.

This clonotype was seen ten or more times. In nucleotides, the CDR3 is TGTGCCAGCAGCTTATCCCCTGATAGCAATCAGCCCCAGCATTTT. Its translation is CASSLSPDSNQPQHF. V is TRBV7-3 and J is TRBJ1-5; D is ambiguous. The CDR3 is made up of 15 amino acids. Per germline, CDR1 SGHTA and CDR2 FQGTGA. Trimming took 2 bases from V and 0 from J, leaving 8 bases between them.

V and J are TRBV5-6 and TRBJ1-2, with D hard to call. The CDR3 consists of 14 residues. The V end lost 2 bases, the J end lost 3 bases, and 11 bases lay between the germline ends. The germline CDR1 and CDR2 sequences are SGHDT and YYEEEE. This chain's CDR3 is CASSLDGIYYGYTF. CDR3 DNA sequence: TGTGCCAGCAGCTTAGACGGGATCTACTATGGCTACACCTTC. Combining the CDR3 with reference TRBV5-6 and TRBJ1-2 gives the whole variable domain DAGVTQSPTHLIKTRGQQVTLRCSPKSGHDTVSWYQQALGQGPQFIFQYYEEEERQRGNFPDRFSGHQFPNYSSELNVNALLLGDSALYLCASSLDGIYYGYTFGSGTRLTVV.

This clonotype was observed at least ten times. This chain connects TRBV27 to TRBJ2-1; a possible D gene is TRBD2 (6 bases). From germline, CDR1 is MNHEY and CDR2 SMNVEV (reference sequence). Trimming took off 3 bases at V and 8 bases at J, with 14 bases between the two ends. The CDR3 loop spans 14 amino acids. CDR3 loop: CASSLEGRDYEQFF. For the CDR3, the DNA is TGTGCCAGCAGTTTGGAGGGCAGGGATTATGAGCAGTTCTTC.

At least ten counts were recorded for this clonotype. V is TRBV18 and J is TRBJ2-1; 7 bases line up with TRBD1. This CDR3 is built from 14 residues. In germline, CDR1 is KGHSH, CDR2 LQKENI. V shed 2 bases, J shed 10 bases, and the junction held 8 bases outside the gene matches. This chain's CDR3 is CASSPIRDSGEQFF. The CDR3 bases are TGTGCCAGCTCACCAATCAGGGACAGTGGCGAGCAGTTCTTC. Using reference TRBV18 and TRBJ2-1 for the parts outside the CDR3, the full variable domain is NAGVMQNPRHLVRRRGQEARLRCSPMKGHSHVYWYRQLPEEGLKFMVYLQKENIIDESGMPKERFSAEFPKEGPSILRIQQVVRGDSAAYFCASSPIRDSGEQFFGPGTRLTVL.

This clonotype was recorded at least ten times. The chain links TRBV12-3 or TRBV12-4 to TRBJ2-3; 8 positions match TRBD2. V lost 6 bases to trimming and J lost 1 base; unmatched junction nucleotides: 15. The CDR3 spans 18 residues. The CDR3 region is CASSLAGGETDGTDTQYF. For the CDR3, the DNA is TGTGCCAGCAGCCTAGCCGGGGGGGAGACAGATGGCACAGATACGCAGTATTTT.

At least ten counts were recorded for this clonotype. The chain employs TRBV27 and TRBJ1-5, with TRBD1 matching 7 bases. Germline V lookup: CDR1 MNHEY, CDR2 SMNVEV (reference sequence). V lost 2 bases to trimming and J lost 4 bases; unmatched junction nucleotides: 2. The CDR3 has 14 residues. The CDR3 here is CASSLKGQNQPQHF. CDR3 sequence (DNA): TGTGCCAGCAGTTTAAAGGGACAGAATCAGCCCCAGCATTTT.

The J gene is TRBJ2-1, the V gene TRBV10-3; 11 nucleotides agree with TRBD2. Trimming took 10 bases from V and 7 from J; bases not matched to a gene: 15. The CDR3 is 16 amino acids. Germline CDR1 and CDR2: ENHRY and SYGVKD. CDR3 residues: CATRGLLAGAGNEQFF. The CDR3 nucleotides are TGTGCCACTCGTGGCCTACTAGCGGGAGCTGGAAATGAGCAGTTCTTC.

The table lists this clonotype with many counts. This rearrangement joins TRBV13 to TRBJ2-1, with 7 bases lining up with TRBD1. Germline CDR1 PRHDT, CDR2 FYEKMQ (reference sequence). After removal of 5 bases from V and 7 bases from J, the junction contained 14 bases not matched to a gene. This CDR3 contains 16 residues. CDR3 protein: CASSPKNRGSRNEQFF. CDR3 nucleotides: TGTGCCAGCAGCCCAAAGAACAGGGGCAGTCGGAATGAGCAGTTCTTC.

The CDR3 protein is CASGGQGGFQETQYF. CDR3 in DNA: TGTGCCAGCGGTGGCCAGGGGGGCTTCCAAGAGACCCAGTACTTC. The chain carries TRBV11-3 and TRBJ2-5; D is perhaps TRBD1 (7 bases). Germline V gene data show CDR1 as SGHNT and CDR2 as YENEEA. V dropped 8 bases and J dropped 1 base, with 17 bases sitting between them. The CDR3 consists of 15 residues.

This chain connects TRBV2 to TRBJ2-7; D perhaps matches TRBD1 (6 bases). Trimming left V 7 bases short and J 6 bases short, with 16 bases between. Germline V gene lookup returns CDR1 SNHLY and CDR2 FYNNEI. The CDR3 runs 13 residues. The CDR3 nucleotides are TGTGCCAGCAAAACGCTTAGGGGGACCGAGCAGTACTTC. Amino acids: CASKTLRGTEQYF.

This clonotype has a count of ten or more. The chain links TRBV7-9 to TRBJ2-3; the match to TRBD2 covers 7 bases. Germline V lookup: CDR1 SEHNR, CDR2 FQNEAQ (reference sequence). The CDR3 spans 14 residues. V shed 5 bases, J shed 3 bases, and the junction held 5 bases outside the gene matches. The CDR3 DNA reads TGTGCCAGCAGCCCCAGCGGGAAAACAGATACGCAGTATTTT. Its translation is CASSPSGKTDTQYF.

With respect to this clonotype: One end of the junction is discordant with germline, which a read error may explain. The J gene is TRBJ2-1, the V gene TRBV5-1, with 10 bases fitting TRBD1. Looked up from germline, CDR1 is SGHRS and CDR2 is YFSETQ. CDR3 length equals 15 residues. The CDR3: CAGSPTGQGTDEQFF. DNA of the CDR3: TGCGCCGGCAGCCCGACGGGACAGGGGACCGATGAGCAGTTCTTC. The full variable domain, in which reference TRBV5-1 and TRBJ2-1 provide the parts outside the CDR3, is KAGVTQTPRYLIKTRGQQVTLSCSPISGHRSVSWYQQTPGQGLQFLFEYFSETQRNKGNFPGRFSGRQFSNSRSEMNVSTLELGDSALYLCAGSPTGQGTDEQFFGPGTRLTVL.

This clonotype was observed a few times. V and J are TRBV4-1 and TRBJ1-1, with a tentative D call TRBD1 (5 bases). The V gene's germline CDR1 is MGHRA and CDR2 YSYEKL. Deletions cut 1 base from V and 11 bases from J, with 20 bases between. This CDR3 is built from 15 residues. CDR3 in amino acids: CASSQGQRPIRQAFF. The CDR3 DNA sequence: TGCGCCAGCAGCCAAGGACAACGGCCCATCCGACAGGCTTTCTTT.

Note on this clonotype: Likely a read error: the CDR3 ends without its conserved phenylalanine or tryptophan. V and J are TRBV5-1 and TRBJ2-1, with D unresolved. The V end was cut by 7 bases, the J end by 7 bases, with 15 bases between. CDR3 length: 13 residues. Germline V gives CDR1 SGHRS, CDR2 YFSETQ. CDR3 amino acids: CASRTVPNNEQFS. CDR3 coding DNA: TGCGCCAGCCGAACAGTACCCAATAATGAGCAGTTCTCC.

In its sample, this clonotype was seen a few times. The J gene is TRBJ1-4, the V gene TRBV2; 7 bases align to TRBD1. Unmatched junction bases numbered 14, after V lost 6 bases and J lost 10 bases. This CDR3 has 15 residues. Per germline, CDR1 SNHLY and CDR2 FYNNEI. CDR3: CASSPREQGSSKLFF. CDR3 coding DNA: TGTGCCAGCAGCCCCCGGGAACAGGGGTCGTCAAAACTGTTTTTT.

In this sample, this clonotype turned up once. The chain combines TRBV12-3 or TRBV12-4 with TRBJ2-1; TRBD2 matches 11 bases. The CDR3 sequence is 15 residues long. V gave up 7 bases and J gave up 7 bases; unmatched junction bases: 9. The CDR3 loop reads CASTPSVAGGNEQFF. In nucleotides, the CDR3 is TGTGCCAGCACTCCTTCCGTAGCGGGAGGGAATGAGCAGTTCTTC.